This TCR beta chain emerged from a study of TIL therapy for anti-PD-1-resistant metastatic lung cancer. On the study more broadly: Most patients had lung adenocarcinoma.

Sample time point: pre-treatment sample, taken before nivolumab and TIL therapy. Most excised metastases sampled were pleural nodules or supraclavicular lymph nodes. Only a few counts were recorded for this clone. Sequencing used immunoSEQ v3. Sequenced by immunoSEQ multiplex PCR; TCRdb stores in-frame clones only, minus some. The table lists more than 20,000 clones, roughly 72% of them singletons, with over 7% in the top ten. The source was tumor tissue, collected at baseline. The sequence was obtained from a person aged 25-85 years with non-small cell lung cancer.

DNA of the CDR3: TGTGCCAGCATAACAACCGGAGGGTACACTGAAGCTTTCTTT. Translated: CASITTGGYTEAFF. The V and J genes are TRBV2 and TRBJ1-1; D gene unclear. V lost 7 bases and J 3 bases, leaving 15 bases between the germline ends. This CDR3 contains 14 residues. CDR1 SNHLY and CDR2 FYNNEI come from the germline V gene.